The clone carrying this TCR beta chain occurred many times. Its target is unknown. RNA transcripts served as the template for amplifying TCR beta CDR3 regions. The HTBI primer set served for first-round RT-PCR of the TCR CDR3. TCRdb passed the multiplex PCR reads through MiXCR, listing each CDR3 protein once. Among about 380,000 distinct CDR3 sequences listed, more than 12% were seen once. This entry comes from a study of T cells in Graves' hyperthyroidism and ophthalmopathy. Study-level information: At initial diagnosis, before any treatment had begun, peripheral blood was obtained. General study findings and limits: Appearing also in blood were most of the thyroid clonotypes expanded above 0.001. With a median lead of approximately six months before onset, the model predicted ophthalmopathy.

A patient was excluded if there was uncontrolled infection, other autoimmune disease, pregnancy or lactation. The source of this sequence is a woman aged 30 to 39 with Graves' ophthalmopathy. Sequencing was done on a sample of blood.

The CDR3 DNA is TGTGCCAGCAGCTTGGGGGCTAGCGGGTCGCAAGAGACCCAGTACTTC. Translation gives CASSLGASGSQETQYF. The chain recombines TRBV11-2 with TRBJ2-5; TRBD2 matches 8 bases. This CDR3 contains 16 residues. Germline CDR1 SGHAT, CDR2 FQNNGV. Germline trimming cut 3 bases from V and 2 bases from J; bases unmatched to any gene: 8.